These T cell receptor beta chains were read from a single sample in a study of blood T cells in healthy people across ages. TCRdb re-derived calls from the 5' RACE reads in MiXCR, one entry per CDR3 protein. The data hold under 700,000 distinct CDR3 sequences, with more than 20% observed a single time. This sample also appeared in a second study, on T cells of mothers and their children.

The sample was blood. Every receptor here comes from a boy under 18 in good health. Each CDR3 is given with its conserved first and last residue. A D gene is named only where the DNA matches it firmly. A clone size is listed for some rows: how often the clone was seen (once, few, many), or a class if it is expanded.

NA	TRBV7-8	TRBJ2-1	NA	TGTGCCAGCAGCCTTAGCGGAGGGCGTGCTGAGCAGTTCTTC	CASSLSGGRAEQFF
NA	TRBV3-1	TRBJ1-1	NA	TGTGCCAGCAGCCAAGGCACAGTTGATGAAGCTTTCTTT	CASSQGTVDEAFF
many	TRBV7-3	TRBJ2-7	NA	TGTGCCAGCAGCTTATTCCCTACGGCTGGCTACGAGCAGTACTTC	CASSLFPTAGYEQYF
NA	TRBV7-9	TRBJ1-3	NA	TGTGGCCTTGGCGGTCTCTCTGGAAACACCATATATTTT	CGLGGLSGNTIYF
few	TRBV4-3	TRBJ1-3	NA	TGCGCCAGCAGCCAAGAGGTCCGGCCGGGAAACACCATATATTTT	CASSQEVRPGNTIYF
NA	TRBV7-2	TRBJ2-7	TRBD1	TGTGCCAGCAGCTTAATGACAGGGCGACTCTACGAGCAGTACTTC	CASSLMTGRLYEQYF
few	TRBV29-1	TRBJ2-1	NA	TGCAGCGTTGGTTCCAACTACAATGAGCAGTTCTTC	CSVGSNYNEQFF
few	TRBV20-1	TRBJ2-7	NA	TGCAGTGCTAGTGCAGGCCCGGCCTACGAGCAGTACTTC	CSASAGPAYEQYF
NA	TRBV9	TRBJ2-7	NA	TGTGCCAGCAGCCCTATGGGTCATGTTCCCTACGAGCAGTACTTC	CASSPMGHVPYEQYF
few	TRBV4-3	TRBJ2-1	TRBD2	TGCGCCAGCAGCCGGAAGACTAGCGGGGGGGCCAATGAGCAGATCTTC	CASSRKTSGGANEQIF
NA	TRBV10-2	TRBJ2-3	NA	TGCGCCAGCACGGGGTCGGATACGCAGTATTTT	CASTGSDTQYF
NA	TRBV20-1	TRBJ2-3	TRBD1	TGCAGTGCCTTCCTAACGGGACAGTACACAGATACGCAGTATTTT	CSAFLTGQYTDTQYF
NA	TRBV5-1	TRBJ1-1	NA	TGCGCCAGCAGCCTGCTCGTACAGGGTCCAATCTCTGAAGCTTTCTTT	CASSLLVQGPISEAFF
NA	TRBV20-1	TRBJ2-1	NA	TGCAGTGCTAGGCAGAGGAGATCCTACAATGAGCAGTTCTTC	CSARQRRSYNEQFF
few	TRBV29-1	TRBJ2-3	NA	TGCAGCGTTGGGGGGAGGACAGATACGCAGTATTTT	CSVGGRTDTQYF
few	TRBV7-2	TRBJ1-6	TRBD1	TGTGCCAGCAGCAAACAGGGGTCTAATTCACCCCTCCACTTT	CASSKQGSNSPLHF
NA	TRBV4-2	TRBJ1-1	NA	TGTGCCAGCAGCCACTCCCGAGGACGGACGAACACTGAAGCTTTCTTT	CASSHSRGRTNTEAFF